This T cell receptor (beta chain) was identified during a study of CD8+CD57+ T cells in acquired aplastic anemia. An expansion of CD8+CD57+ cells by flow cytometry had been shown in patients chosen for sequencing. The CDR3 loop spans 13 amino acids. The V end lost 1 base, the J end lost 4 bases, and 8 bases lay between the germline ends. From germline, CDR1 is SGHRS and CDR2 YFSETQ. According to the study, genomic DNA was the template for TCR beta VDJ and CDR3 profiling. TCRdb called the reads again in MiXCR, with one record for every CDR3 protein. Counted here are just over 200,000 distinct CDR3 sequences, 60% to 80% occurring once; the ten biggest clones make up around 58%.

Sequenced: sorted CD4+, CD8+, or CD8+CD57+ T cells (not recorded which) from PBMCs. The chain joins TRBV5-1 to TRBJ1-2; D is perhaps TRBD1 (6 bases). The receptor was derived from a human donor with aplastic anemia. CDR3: CASSLMDSYGYTF. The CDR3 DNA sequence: TGCGCCAGCAGCTTGATGGACAGCTATGGCTACACCTTC.